This TCR beta chain was captured in a study of CD8+ T cells in alopecia areata. Overall study context: Skin grafts from approximately 6-12-month-old C3H/HeJ donors with spontaneous alopecia were placed on roughly 6-11-week-old female C3H/HeJ mice.

To note about this clone: Its antigen is undetermined. Genes and germline are mouse. The CDR3 end lies 4 residues beyond the end of the read and is filled in from the germline J gene.

Germline-derived CDR1 and CDR2 are NSQYPW and LRSPGD (reference sequence). With V trimmed by 3 bases and J by 0 bases, 3 bases remained unmatched. The CDR3 extends over 16 amino acids. General study points: Normal scalp showed lower clonality than lesional scalp, especially alopecia totalis/universalis. Unlike in mice, where it was clearer, TCR sharing across patients was less clear, possibly HLA-related. Scalp data also include sequences from resident alphabeta T cells of normal skin.

Sequencing templates came from extracted RNA that was reverse transcribed into cDNA. The protocol was immunoSEQ multiplex PCR, while the TCRdb copy is restricted to in-frame clones and leaves out a portion. This sample carries around 300,000 clones, none of them present only once. Sorting of pooled cutaneous lymph node cells used CD4, CD8alpha, NKG2D, NKG2ACE and other markers. This TCR was recovered from a C3H/HeJ mouse with alopecia areata. This line is of MHC haplotype H2-k. Sequencing input: CD4+ T cells sorted from a lymph node. This rearrangement joins TRBV1 to TRBJ2-3; 10 bases are a match to TRBD2. The covered CDR3 bases are TGCACCTGCAGTGCCTCCTGGGGGGGCAGTGCAGAA. Residues: CTCSASWGGSAE. The whole CDR3 sequence is CTCSASWGGSAETLYF.